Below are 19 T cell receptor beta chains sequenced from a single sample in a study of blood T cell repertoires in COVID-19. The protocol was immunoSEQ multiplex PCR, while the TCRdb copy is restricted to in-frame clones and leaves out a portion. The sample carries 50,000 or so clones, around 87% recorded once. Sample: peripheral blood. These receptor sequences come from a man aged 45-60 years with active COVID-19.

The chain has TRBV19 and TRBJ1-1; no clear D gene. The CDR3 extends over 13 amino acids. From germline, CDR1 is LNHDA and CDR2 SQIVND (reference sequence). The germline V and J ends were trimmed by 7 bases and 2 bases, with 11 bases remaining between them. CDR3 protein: CASTFGRNTEAFF. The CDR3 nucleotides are TGTGCCAGTACGTTTGGGAGAAACACTGAAGCTTTCTTT.

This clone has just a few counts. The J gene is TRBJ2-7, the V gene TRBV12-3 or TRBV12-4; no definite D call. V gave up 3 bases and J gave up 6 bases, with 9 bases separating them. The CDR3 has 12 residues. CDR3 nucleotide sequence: TGTGCCAGCAGTTTGATGTTCAGCGAGCAGTACTTC. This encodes CASSLMFSEQYF.

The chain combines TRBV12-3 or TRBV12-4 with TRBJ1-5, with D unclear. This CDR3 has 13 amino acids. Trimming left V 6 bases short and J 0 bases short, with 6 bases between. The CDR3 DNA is TGTGCCAGCAGCGCGGATAGCAATCAGCCCCAGCATTTT. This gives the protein CASSADSNQPQHF.

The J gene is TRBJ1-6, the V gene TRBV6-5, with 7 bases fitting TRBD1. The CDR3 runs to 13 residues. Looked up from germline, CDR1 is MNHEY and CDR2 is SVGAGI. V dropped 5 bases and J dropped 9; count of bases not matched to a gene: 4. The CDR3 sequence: CASSRDRLSPLHF. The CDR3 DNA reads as TGTGCCAGCAGTCGGGACAGACTTTCACCCCTCCACTTT.

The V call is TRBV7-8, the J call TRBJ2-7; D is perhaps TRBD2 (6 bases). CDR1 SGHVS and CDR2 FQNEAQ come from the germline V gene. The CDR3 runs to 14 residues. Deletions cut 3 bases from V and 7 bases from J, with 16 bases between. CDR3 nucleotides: TGTGCCAGCAGCTTCGGAGGGACCGCTGGGGAGCAGTACTTC. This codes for CASSFGGTAGEQYF.

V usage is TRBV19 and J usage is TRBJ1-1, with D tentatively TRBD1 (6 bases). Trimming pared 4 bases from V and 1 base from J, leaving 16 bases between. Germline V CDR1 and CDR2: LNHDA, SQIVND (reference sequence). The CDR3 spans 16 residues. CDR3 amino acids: CASSRVDGTPNTEAFF. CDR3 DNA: TGTGCCAGTAGTAGGGTTGACGGGACACCGAACACTGAAGCTTTCTTT.

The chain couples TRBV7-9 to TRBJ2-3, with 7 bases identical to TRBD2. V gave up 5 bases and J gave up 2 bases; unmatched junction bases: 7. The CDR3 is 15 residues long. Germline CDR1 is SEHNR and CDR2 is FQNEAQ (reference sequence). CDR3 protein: CASSPSAGPTDTQYF. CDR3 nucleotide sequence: TGTGCCAGCAGCCCCTCAGCGGGACCCACAGATACGCAGTATTTT. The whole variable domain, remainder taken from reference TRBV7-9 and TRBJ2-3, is DTGVSQNPRHKITKRGQNVTFRCDPISEHNRLYWYRQTLGQGPEFLTYFQNEAQLEKSRLLSDRFSAERPKGSFSTLEIQRTEQGDSAMYLCASSPSAGPTDTQYFGPGTRLTVL.

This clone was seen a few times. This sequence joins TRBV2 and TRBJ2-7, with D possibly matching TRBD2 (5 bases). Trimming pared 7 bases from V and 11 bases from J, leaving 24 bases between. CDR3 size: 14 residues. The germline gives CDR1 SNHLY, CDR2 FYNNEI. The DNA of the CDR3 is TGTGCCAGCACCTCACTGAGGGCACCAAAAAGGGAGTACTTC. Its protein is CASTSLRAPKREYF.

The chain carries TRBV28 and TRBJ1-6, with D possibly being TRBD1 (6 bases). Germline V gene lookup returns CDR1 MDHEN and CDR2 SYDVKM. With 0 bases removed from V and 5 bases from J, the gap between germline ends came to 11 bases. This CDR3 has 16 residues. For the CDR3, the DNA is TGTGCCAGCAGTTTATGGCGGAACAGGGATAATTCACCCCTCCACTTT. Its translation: CASSLWRNRDNSPLHF.

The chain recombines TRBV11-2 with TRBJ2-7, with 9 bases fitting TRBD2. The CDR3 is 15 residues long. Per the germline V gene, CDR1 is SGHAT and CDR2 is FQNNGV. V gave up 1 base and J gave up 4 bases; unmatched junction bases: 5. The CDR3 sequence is CASSLGGGETYEQYF. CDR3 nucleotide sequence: TGTGCCAGCAGCTTAGGCGGGGGGGAGACTTACGAGCAGTACTTC.

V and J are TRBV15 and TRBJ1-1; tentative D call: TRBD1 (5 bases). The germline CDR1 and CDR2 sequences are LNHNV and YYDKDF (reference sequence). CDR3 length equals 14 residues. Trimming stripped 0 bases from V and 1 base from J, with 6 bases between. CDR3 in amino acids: CATSRDRGNTEAFF. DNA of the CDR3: TGTGCCACCAGCAGAGATAGGGGGAACACTGAAGCTTTCTTT.

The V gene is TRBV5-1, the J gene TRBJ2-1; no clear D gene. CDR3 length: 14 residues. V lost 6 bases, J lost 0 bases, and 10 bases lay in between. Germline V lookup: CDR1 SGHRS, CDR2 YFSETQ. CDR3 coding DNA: TGCGCCAGCAAACCCACGAGCTCCTACAATGAGCAGTTCTTC. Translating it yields CASKPTSSYNEQFF.

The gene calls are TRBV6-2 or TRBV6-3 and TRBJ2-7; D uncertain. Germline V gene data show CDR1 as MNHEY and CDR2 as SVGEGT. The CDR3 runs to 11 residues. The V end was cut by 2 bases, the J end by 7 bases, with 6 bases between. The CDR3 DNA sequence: TGTGCCAGCAGTTACCGCAGGGAGCAGTACTTC. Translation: CASSYRREQYF.

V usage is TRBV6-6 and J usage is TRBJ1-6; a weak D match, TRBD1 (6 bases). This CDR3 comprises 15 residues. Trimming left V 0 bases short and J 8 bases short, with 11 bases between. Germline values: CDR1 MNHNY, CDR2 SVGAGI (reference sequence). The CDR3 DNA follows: TGTGCCAGCAGTTACTCAGCGGGGGGCGATTCACCCCTCCACTTT. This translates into CASSYSAGGDSPLHF.

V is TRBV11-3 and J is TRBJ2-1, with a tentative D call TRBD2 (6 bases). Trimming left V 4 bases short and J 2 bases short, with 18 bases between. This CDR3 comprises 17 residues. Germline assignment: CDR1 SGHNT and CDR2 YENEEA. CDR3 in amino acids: CASSSSLGTFTYNEQFF. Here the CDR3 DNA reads TGTGCCAGCAGCTCGAGCCTGGGGACTTTTACCTACAATGAGCAGTTCTTC.

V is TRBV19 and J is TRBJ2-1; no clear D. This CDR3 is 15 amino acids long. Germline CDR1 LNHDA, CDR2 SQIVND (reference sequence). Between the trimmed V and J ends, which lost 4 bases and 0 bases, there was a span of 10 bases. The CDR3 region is CASSKAASSYNEQFF. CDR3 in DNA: TGTGCCAGTAGTAAGGCGGCAAGCTCCTACAATGAGCAGTTCTTC.

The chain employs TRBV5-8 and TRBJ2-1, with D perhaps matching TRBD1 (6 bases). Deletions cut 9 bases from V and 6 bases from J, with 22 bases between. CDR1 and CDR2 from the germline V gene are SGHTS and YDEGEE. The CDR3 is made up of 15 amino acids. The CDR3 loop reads CANRRRGLGGNEQFF. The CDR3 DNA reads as TGTGCCAACAGAAGAAGGGGATTAGGGGGCAATGAGCAGTTCTTC.

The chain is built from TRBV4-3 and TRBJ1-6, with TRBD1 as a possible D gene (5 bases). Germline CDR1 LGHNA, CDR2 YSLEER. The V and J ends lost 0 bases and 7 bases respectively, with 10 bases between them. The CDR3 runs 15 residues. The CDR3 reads CASSQDAGRNSPLHF. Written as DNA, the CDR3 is TGCGCCAGCAGCCAAGATGCAGGGCGGAATTCACCCCTCCACTTT.

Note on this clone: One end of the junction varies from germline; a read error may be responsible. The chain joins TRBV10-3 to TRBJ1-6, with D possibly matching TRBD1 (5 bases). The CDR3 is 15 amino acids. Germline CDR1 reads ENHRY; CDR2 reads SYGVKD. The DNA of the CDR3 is TGTGCCATCAGTGAACAGGAATCCTCTAATTCACCCCTCCACTTT. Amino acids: CAISEQESSNSPLHF.